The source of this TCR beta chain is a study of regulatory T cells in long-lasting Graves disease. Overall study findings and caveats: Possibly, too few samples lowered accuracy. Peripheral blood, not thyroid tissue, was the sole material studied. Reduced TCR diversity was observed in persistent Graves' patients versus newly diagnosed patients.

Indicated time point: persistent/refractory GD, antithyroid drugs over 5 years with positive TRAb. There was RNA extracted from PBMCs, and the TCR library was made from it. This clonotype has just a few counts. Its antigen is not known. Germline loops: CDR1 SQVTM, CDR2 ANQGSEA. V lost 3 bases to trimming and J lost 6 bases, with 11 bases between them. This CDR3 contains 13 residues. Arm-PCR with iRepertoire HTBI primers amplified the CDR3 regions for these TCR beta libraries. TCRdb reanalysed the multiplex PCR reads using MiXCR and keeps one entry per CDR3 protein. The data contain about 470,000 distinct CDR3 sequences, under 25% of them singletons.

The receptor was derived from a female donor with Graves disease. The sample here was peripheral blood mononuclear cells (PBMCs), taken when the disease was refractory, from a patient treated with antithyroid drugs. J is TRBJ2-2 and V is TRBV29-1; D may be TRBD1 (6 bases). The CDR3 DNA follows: TGCAGCGTTGATGCACAGGGAGCCGGGGAGCTGTTTTTT. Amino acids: CSVDAQGAGELFF.